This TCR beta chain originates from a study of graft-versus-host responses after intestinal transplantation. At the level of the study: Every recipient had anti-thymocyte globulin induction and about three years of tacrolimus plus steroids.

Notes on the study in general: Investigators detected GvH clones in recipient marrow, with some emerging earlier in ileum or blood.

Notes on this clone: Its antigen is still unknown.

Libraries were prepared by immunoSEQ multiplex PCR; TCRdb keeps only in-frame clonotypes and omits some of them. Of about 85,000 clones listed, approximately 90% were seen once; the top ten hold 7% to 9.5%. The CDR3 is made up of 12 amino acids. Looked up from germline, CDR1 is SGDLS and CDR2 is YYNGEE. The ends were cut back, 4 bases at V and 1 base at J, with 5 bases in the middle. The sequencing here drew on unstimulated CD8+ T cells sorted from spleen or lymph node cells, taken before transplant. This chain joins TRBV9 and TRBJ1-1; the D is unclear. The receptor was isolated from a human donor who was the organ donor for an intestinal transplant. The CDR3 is CASSPENTEAFF. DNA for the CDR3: TGTGCCAGCAGCCCAGAGAACACTGAAGCTTTCTTT. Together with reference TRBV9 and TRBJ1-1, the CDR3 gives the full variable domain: DSGVTQTPKHLITATGQRVTLRCSPRSGDLSVYWYQQSLDQGLQFLIQYYNGEERAKGNILERFSAQQFPDLHSELNLSSLELGDSALYFCASSPENTEAFFGQGTRLTVV.